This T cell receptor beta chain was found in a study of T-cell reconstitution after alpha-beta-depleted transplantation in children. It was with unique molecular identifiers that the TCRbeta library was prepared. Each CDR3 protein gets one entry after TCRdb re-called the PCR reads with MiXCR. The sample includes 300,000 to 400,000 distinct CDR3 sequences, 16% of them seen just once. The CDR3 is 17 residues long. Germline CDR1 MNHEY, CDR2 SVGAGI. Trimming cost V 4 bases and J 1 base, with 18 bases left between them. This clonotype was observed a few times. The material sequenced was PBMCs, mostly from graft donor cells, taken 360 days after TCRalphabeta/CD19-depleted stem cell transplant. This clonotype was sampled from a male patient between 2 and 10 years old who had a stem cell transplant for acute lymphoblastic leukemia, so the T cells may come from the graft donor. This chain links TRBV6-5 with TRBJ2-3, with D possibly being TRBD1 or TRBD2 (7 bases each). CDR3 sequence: CASSSLLRGGGTDTQYF. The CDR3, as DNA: TGTGCCAGCAGTTCCCTTCTCAGGGGGGGGGGCACAGATACGCAGTATTTT.